The 21 T cell receptor beta chains given below trace back to one sample, sequenced in a study of shared clonotypes between healthy human individuals. The method was immunoSEQ multiplex PCR; TCRdb's version includes in-frame clones alone and lacks a portion of them. Seen here are approximately 350,000 clones, around 72% observed once, and the top ten hold 10%. Input material: memory CD4+ T cells sorted from blood. Noted subset: CD45RA-negative fraction. These receptors were obtained from a man aged 30 to 45 in good health.

The rearrangement joins TRBV6-1 to TRBJ1-1, with 10 nucleotides matching TRBD1. The CDR3 has 15 amino acids. Germline CDR1 MNHNS, CDR2 SASEGT. The junction had 11 bases not matched to a gene; V was cut back by 8 bases and J by 5 bases. DNA of the CDR3: TGTGCCAGCGGAGCGACAGGGGGCTATGGGACTGAAGCTTTCTTT. Its protein is CASGATGGYGTEAFF.

This clone came up many times. The V and J genes are TRBV2 and TRBJ2-4; TRBD1 matches at 11 bases. Trimming removed 5 bases from V and 6 bases from J; junction bases left unmatched: 6. The CDR3 has 15 amino acids. Germline CDR1 reads SNHLY; CDR2 reads FYNNEI. The CDR3 DNA follows: TGTGCCAGCAGTTCGACCGGGACAGGGGGAAACATTCAGTACTTC. Protein product: CASSSTGTGGNIQYF. Based on the CDR3 plus reference TRBV2 and TRBJ2-4, the full variable domain is EPEVTQTPSHQVTQMGQEVILRCVPISNHLYFYWYRQILGQKVEFLVSFYNNEISEKSEIFDDQFSVERPDGSNFTLKIRSTKLEDSAMYFCASSSTGTGGNIQYFGAGTRLSVL.

In its sample, this clone was seen a few times. V usage is TRBV7-9 and J usage is TRBJ2-7; D may be TRBD1 (6 bases). CDR1 is SEHNR and CDR2 is FQNEAQ in the germline V gene (reference sequence). Trimming took 3 bases from V and 3 from J, leaving 12 bases between them. This CDR3 region has 14 residues. This CDR3 reads CASSFRGSGYEQYF. CDR3 in DNA: TGTGCCAGCAGCTTCAGGGGATCTGGCTACGAGCAGTACTTC.

V gene TRBV2 combines with J gene TRBJ2-3; no clear D gene. The V and J ends lost 2 bases and 6 bases respectively, with 15 bases between them. Germline values: CDR1 SNHLY, CDR2 FYNNEI. The length of the CDR3 is 15 residues. CDR3 sequence: CASSETWDVSDTQYF. The CDR3 DNA follows: TGTGCCAGCAGTGAAACCTGGGATGTTTCGGATACGCAGTATTTT.

The chain combines TRBV19 with TRBJ2-1; 7 bases align to TRBD1. CDR3 size: 12 residues. Germline V gene lookup returns CDR1 LNHDA and CDR2 SQIVND (reference sequence). The junction had 4 bases not matched to a gene; V was cut back by 5 bases and J by 9 bases. CDR3 sequence (DNA): TGTGCCAGTAGTCGACAGGGTTCTGAGCAGTTCTTC. This sequence encodes CASSRQGSEQFF.

Turning to this clone: The sample carries other DNA sequences with the same CDR3. The gene calls are TRBV19 and TRBJ2-1, with 9 nucleotides matching TRBD2. CDR3 length equals 13 residues. With V trimmed by 7 bases and J by 7 bases, 5 bases remained unmatched. Germline V gene lookup returns CDR1 LNHDA and CDR2 SQIVND (reference sequence). The CDR3 loop is CASNSGRSNEQFF. In DNA form, the CDR3 reads TGTGCCAGTAACAGCGGGAGGAGTAATGAGCAGTTCTTC.

V gene TRBV9 combines with J gene TRBJ2-2; D is undetermined. Germline V CDR1 and CDR2: SGDLS, YYNGEE. The CDR3 is made up of 17 amino acids. Trimming left V 3 bases short and J 0 bases short, with 15 bases between. The CDR3 sequence: CASSAEVDLTNTGELFF. For the CDR3, the DNA is TGTGCCAGCAGCGCGGAAGTGGACCTCACGAACACCGGGGAGCTGTTTTTT. Full variable domain (rest looked up from reference TRBV9 and TRBJ2-2): DSGVTQTPKHLITATGQRVTLRCSPRSGDLSVYWYQQSLDQGLQFLIQYYNGEERAKGNILERFSAQQFPDLHSELNLSSLELGDSALYFCASSAEVDLTNTGELFFGEGSRLTVL.

This chain links TRBV5-6 with TRBJ1-3; 7 nucleotides match TRBD1. This CDR3 has 14 amino acids. With V trimmed by 0 bases and J by 7 bases, 4 bases remained unmatched. Germline CDR1 reads SGHDT; CDR2 reads YYEEEE. The CDR3 loop is CASSLAIRGNTIYF. Written as DNA, the CDR3 is TGTGCCAGCAGCTTGGCCATCAGGGGGAACACCATATATTTT.

This clone was seen more than once but under ten times. The identical CDR3 is also encoded by other nucleotide sequences in the sample. The chain uses TRBV7-6 and TRBJ1-1; 7 bases agree with TRBD1. The V segment lost 8 bases and the J segment 0 bases; nucleotides outside the gene matches: 3. The CDR3 length is 13 residues. Germline lookup yields CDR1 SGHVS and CDR2 FNYEAQ. CDR3 residues: CASGQDLNTEAFF. CDR3 DNA: TGTGCCAGCGGACAGGATCTGAACACTGAAGCTTTCTTT.

The J gene is TRBJ2-3, the V gene TRBV5-3, with TRBD2 matching over 9 bases. TRBV5-3 is treated as an ORF (open reading frame) with a function not yet certain. This CDR3 contains 14 residues. Trimming took 0 bases from V and 6 from J; bases not matched to a gene: 2. The CDR3 sequence: CARSLGREGDTQYF. The CDR3 DNA reads TGTGCCAGAAGCTTGGGGCGGGAGGGGGATACGCAGTATTTT.

V is TRBV7-3 and J is TRBJ2-6; 10 bases are shared with TRBD1. The CDR3 is 18 amino acids. Germline assignment: CDR1 SGHTA and CDR2 FQGTGA. J gave up 0 bases and V 5 bases, and 7 bases lay outside the gene matches. The CDR3 nucleotides read TGTGCCAGCAGCCCACGGGACAGGGGCTCCTCTGGGGCCAACGTCCTGACTTTC. Residues: CASSPRDRGSSGANVLTF.

The V call is TRBV18, the J call TRBJ1-5; TRBD1 matches at 8 bases. Germline V gene data show CDR1 as KGHSH and CDR2 as LQKENI. The CDR3 is 18 amino acids. V shed 1 base and J 0 bases; nucleotides not matched to a gene: 8. CDR3: CASSPRTQTGDSNQPQHF. CDR3 DNA sequence: TGTGCCAGCTCACCACGGACCCAGACAGGGGATAGCAATCAGCCCCAGCATTTT. The full variable domain, its missing parts supplied by reference TRBV18 and TRBJ1-5, is NAGVMQNPRHLVRRRGQEARLRCSPMKGHSHVYWYRQLPEEGLKFMVYLQKENIIDESGMPKERFSAEFPKEGPSILRIQQVVRGDSAAYFCASSPRTQTGDSNQPQHFGDGTRLSIL.

The chain couples TRBV5-4 to TRBJ2-3; 7 positions agree with TRBD2. The CDR3 runs 16 residues. With 0 bases clipped from V and 2 bases from J, the junction kept 6 bases outside the gene matches. Germline V gives CDR1 SGHNT, CDR2 YYREEE (reference sequence). The CDR3 nucleotides read TGTGCCAGCAGCTTGGGGGCTAGCGGATACACAGATACGCAGTATTTT. This translates into CASSLGASGYTDTQYF.

The J gene is TRBJ2-7, the V gene TRBV11-2, with D perhaps TRBD1 (5 bases). V was pared by 1 base and J by 6 bases, with 13 bases between. The CDR3 contains 14 residues. Germline V lookup: CDR1 SGHAT, CDR2 FQNNGV. CDR3 sequence: CASSLGRASSEQYF. Here the CDR3 DNA reads TGTGCCAGCAGCTTAGGCAGGGCCTCATCCGAGCAGTACTTC.

This chain links TRBV5-4 with TRBJ2-7, with TRBD1 matching 9 bases. The CDR3 has 18 amino acids. The germline V gene has CDR1 SGHNT and CDR2 YYREEE (reference sequence). V shed 3 bases, J shed 5 bases, and the junction held 18 bases outside the gene matches. DNA for the CDR3: TGTGCCAGCAGCTCCATGACAGGGGGTTCCCAGCCATCGGACGAGCAGTACTTC. This sequence encodes CASSSMTGGSQPSDEQYF.

This clone has only a few counts. V gene TRBV11-2 combines with J gene TRBJ1-1, with TRBD1 as a possible D gene (6 bases). The germline V gene encodes CDR1 SGHAT and CDR2 FQNNGV. CDR3 size: 15 residues. V was clipped by 1 base and J by 4 bases, with 13 bases between them. The CDR3 nucleotides are TGTGCCAGCAGCTTAGCCCTACAGGGAGGCACTGAAGCTTTCTTT. It is translated as CASSLALQGGTEAFF.

Details on this clone: This specimen includes other DNA sequences encoding the same CDR3. The J gene is TRBJ2-1, the V gene TRBV19, with D maybe TRBD1 (6 bases). This CDR3 spans 15 amino acids. Trimming cost V 6 bases and J 0 bases, with 12 bases left between them. Germline V gene data show CDR1 as LNHDA and CDR2 as SQIVND (reference sequence). The chain's CDR3 is CASRIDRSSYNEQFF. The CDR3 bases are TGTGCCAGTAGAATCGACAGGAGCTCCTACAATGAGCAGTTCTTC.

The rearrangement uses TRBV19 and TRBJ2-1, with 12 bases fitting TRBD2. CDR1 and CDR2 (germline): LNHDA, SQIVND (reference sequence). The CDR3 is 17 amino acids. The V gene end was trimmed by 3 bases and the J gene end by 6 bases; junction bases not matched to a gene: 9. This chain's CDR3 is CASSIRLAGARGNEQFF. The CDR3 DNA follows: TGTGCCAGTAGTATCCGACTAGCGGGAGCGAGGGGCAATGAGCAGTTCTTC.

This clone was counted only a few times. The rearrangement joins TRBV7-2 to TRBJ2-5; tentatively, D is TRBD2 (5 bases). Trimming shortened V by 2 bases and J by 6 bases, and 10 bases separated the two germline ends. There are 13 residues in the CDR3. Germline values: CDR1 SGHTA, CDR2 FQGNSA. DNA for the CDR3: TGTGCCAGCAGCTTAACGGGGTGGCAGACCCAGTACTTC. It is translated as CASSLTGWQTQYF. Combining the CDR3 with reference TRBV7-2 and TRBJ2-5 gives the whole variable domain GAGVSQSPSNKVTEKGKDVELRCDPISGHTALYWYRQSLGQGLEFLIYFQGNSAPDKSGLPSDRFSAERTGGSVSTLTIQRTQQEDSAVYLCASSLTGWQTQYFGPGTRLLVL.

The chain joins TRBV7-8 to TRBJ2-7; 10 nucleotides align to TRBD1. This CDR3 has 15 residues. Germline CDR1 is SGHVS and CDR2 is FQNEAQ. J was trimmed by 6 bases and V by 0 bases; bases with no gene match: 5. The CDR3 spells CASSLAGQGLGEQYF. DNA for the CDR3: TGTGCCAGCAGCTTAGCGGGACAGGGGTTGGGCGAGCAGTACTTC.

The chain is built from TRBV18 and TRBJ1-2, with D uncertain. The germline V gene encodes CDR1 KGHSH and CDR2 LQKENI. Trimming took off 2 bases at V and 8 bases at J, with 12 bases between the two ends. This CDR3 has 13 amino acids. CDR3 in amino acids: CASSPGAEVGYTF. In DNA form, the CDR3 reads TGTGCCAGCTCACCAGGCGCCGAGGTCGGCTACACCTTC.